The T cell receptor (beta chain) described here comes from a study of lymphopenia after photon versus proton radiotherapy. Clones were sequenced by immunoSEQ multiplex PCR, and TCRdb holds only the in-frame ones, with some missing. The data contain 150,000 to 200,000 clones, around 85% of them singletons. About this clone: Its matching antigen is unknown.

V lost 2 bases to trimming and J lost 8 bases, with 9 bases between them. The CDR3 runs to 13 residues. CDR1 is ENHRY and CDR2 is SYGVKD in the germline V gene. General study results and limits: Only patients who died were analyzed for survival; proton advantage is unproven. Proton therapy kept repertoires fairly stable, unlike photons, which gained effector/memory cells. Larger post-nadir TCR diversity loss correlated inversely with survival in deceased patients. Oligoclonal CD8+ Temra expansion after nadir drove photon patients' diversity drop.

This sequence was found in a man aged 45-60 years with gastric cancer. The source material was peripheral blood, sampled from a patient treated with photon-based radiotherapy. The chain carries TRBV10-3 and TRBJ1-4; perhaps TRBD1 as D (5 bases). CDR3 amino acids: CAISERWGEKLFF. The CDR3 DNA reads TGTGCCATCAGTGAGAGGTGGGGGGAAAAACTGTTTTTT.